The next 26 T cell receptor beta chains were all read from a single sample in a study of T cell responses to AZD1222 COVID-19 vaccine. Clones were read by immunoSEQ multiplex PCR, and TCRdb kept only the in-frame ones, dropping some. The sample has 90,000 to 120,000 clones, 88% seen once. This material consisted of peripheral blood, taken on day 0 of AZD1222 vaccination. The receptors come from an adult in good health.

This clone showed up just once. V is TRBV27 and J is TRBJ2-7; a possible D gene is TRBD2 (6 bases). Trimming shortened V by 3 bases and J by 0 bases, and 12 bases separated the two germline ends. CDR1 and CDR2 from the germline V gene are MNHEY and SMNVEV (reference sequence). CDR3 size: 15 residues. The CDR3 loop is CASSLGGASSYEQYF. CDR3 nucleotide sequence: TGTGCCAGCAGTTTGGGCGGGGCCAGCTCCTACGAGCAGTACTTC.

The gene calls are TRBV9 and TRBJ1-1; 9 bases are shared with TRBD1. The CDR3 runs 17 residues. Germline trimming cut 3 bases from V and 6 bases from J; bases unmatched to any gene: 15. Germline assignment: CDR1 SGDLS and CDR2 YYNGEE. The CDR3 is CASSAIQGAIGGAEAFF. For the CDR3, the DNA is TGTGCCAGCAGCGCCATACAGGGGGCAATTGGGGGCGCTGAAGCTTTCTTT.

The chain combines TRBV19 with TRBJ2-2; D is perhaps TRBD1 or TRBD2 (5 bases each). The CDR3 spans 14 residues. V was trimmed by 7 bases and J by 3 bases, leaving 12 bases between them. The germline CDR1 and CDR2 sequences are LNHDA and SQIVND (reference sequence). DNA for the CDR3: TGTGCCAGTAAAGACGGGGCGGACACCGGGGAGCTGTTTTTT. Its protein is CASKDGADTGELFF.

The genes are TRBV6-5 and TRBJ1-1, with unresolved D. V was clipped by 2 bases and J by 4 bases, with 14 bases between them. In germline, CDR1 is MNHEY, CDR2 SVGAGI. The CDR3 sequence is 15 residues long. The CDR3 DNA reads TGTGCCAGCAGTTACCAAAACCAAAAGGGCACTGAAGCTTTCTTT. Translated: CASSYQNQKGTEAFF.

The chain employs TRBV28 and TRBJ1-2; D is unresolved. V was cut by 2 bases and J by 8 bases, with 15 bases left in between. This CDR3 has 14 residues. Germline assignment: CDR1 MDHEN and CDR2 SYDVKM. The CDR3 sequence: CASSLEGPPWGYTF. The DNA for the CDR3 is TGTGCCAGCAGTTTAGAAGGACCGCCGTGGGGCTACACCTTC.

Here the CDR3 DNA reads TGCGCCAGCAGCCAAGTGGCAGAAGGCTCCTACGAGCAGTACTTC. Its translation is CASSQVAEGSYEQYF. The gene calls are TRBV4-3 and TRBJ2-7; D uncertain. This CDR3 region has 15 residues. Germline CDR1 LGHNA, CDR2 YSLEER. V lost 1 base to trimming and J lost 0 bases, with 10 bases between them.

This chain links TRBV10-3 with TRBJ2-3; maybe TRBD2 (6 bases). Germline V gene data show CDR1 as ENHRY and CDR2 as SYGVKD. The V end was cut by 2 bases, the J end by 4 bases, with 19 bases between. CDR3 length: 17 residues. CDR3 sequence reads: CAISEGGSGLASDTQYF. The DNA for the CDR3 is TGTGCCATCAGTGAGGGGGGGTCAGGCCTAGCCTCAGATACGCAGTATTTT.

The V call is TRBV15, the J call TRBJ1-5; a weak D match, TRBD1 (6 bases). Trimming cost V 1 base and J 4 bases, with 23 bases left between them. This CDR3 is built from 19 residues. The germline gives CDR1 LNHNV, CDR2 YYDKDF (reference sequence). CDR3 residues: CATSRARGSSGTLNQPQHF. CDR3 nucleotide sequence: TGTGCCACCAGCAGAGCGAGAGGTTCCTCCGGGACATTAAATCAGCCCCAGCATTTT.

The chain is built from TRBV9 and TRBJ1-5; 7 bases are shared with TRBD1. The CDR3 has 14 amino acids. The V and J ends lost 4 bases and 7 bases, in that order; junction bases with no gene match: 8. Germline assignment: CDR1 SGDLS and CDR2 YYNGEE. The CDR3, as DNA: TGTGCCAGCAGCTCACAGGGGACGGGGCAGCCCCAGCATTTT. Translating it yields CASSSQGTGQPQHF.

V gene TRBV7-9 combines with J gene TRBJ1-1; D is ambiguous. Trimming pared 0 bases from V and 1 base from J, leaving 6 bases between. The germline V gene encodes CDR1 SEHNR and CDR2 FQNEAQ (reference sequence). The CDR3 spans 14 residues. The CDR3 loop reads CASSLANSNTEAFF. CDR3 DNA: TGTGCCAGCAGCTTAGCCAATTCGAACACTGAAGCTTTCTTT.

This clone was counted only a few times. V and J are TRBV4-3 and TRBJ2-7; D possibly uses TRBD1 or TRBD2 (5 bases each). There are 14 residues in the CDR3. Trimming stripped 4 bases from V and 3 bases from J, with 13 bases between. Germline V lookup: CDR1 LGHNA, CDR2 YSLEER. The CDR3 sequence is CASSLDSEGYEQYF. DNA for the CDR3: TGCGCCAGCAGCCTTGACAGTGAGGGCTACGAGCAGTACTTC.

The chain combines TRBV10-3 with TRBJ1-1; possible D gene TRBD1, 5 bases. In germline, CDR1 is ENHRY, CDR2 SYGVKD. Trimming removed 8 bases at V and 1 base at J, with 11 bases between. This CDR3 comprises 13 residues. CDR3 sequence: CAIRDGTNTEAFF. The CDR3 DNA reads as TGTGCCATCCGGGACGGGACGAACACTGAAGCTTTCTTT.

The V gene is TRBV6-6, the J gene TRBJ2-7, with D possibly called TRBD1 or TRBD2 (5 bases each). Per the germline V gene, CDR1 is MNHNY and CDR2 is SVGAGI (reference sequence). With 10 bases removed from V and 6 bases from J, the gap between germline ends came to 22 bases. The CDR3 sequence is 14 residues long. The chain's CDR3 is CATERGPHQGEQYF. The CDR3 DNA is TGTGCCACAGAGAGGGGACCTCATCAGGGCGAGCAGTACTTC.

The rearrangement uses TRBV2 and TRBJ2-7, with D possibly being TRBD1 (6 bases). V gave up 8 bases and J gave up 0 bases, with 11 bases separating them. Germline V lookup: CDR1 SNHLY, CDR2 FYNNEI. The CDR3 covers 13 residues. The CDR3: CASGQISSYEQYF. Written as DNA, the CDR3 is TGTGCCAGCGGACAGATTAGCTCCTACGAGCAGTACTTC.

This clone has a single count. This sequence joins TRBV12-3 or TRBV12-4 and TRBJ2-7, with D unclear. The V end lost 4 bases, the J end lost 3 bases, and 7 bases lay between the germline ends. CDR3 size: 12 residues. In DNA, the CDR3 is TGTGCCAGCAGTTCTGGGGTCTACGAGCAGTACTTC. Its protein product is CASSSGVYEQYF.

The V call is TRBV4-3, the J call TRBJ2-5; D not certain. This CDR3 spans 13 amino acids. Looked up from germline, CDR1 is LGHNA and CDR2 is YSLEER. Deletions cut 0 bases from V and 5 bases from J, with 7 bases between. The chain's CDR3 is CASSQEGWETQYF. The CDR3 coding sequence is TGCGCCAGCAGCCAAGAAGGGTGGGAGACCCAGTACTTC.

The rearrangement joins TRBV5-1 to TRBJ2-7; 7 positions agree with TRBD2. The CDR3 contains 16 residues. V was clipped by 0 bases and J by 5 bases; unmatched bases: 11. The germline V gene encodes CDR1 SGHRS and CDR2 YFSETQ. The CDR3 spells CASSLGWGGGQNEQYF. In DNA, the CDR3 is TGCGCCAGCAGCTTGGGTTGGGGCGGGGGTCAAAACGAGCAGTACTTC.

The chain carries TRBV7-6 and TRBJ1-6; D might be TRBD1 (6 bases). Germline CDR1 SGHVS, CDR2 FNYEAQ. The CDR3 totals 17 residues. The V gene lost 6 bases and the J gene lost 4 bases, with 19 bases spanning the gap. The CDR3 nucleotides are TGTGCCAGCAGTCCAGTACCAGGACAGATGTATAATTCACCCCTCCACTTT. Its protein product is CASSPVPGQMYNSPLHF.

The chain carries TRBV28 and TRBJ1-6; no reliable D call. The germline gives CDR1 MDHEN, CDR2 SYDVKM. With 3 bases removed from V and 7 bases from J, the gap between germline ends came to 13 bases. This CDR3 region has 15 residues. CDR3 in DNA: TGTGCCAGCAGTTTGTGGCAGGCCAAAAATTCACCCCTCCACTTT. As protein: CASSLWQAKNSPLHF.

V gene TRBV4-3 combines with J gene TRBJ2-2; D uncertain. The CDR3 has 15 amino acids. Trimming shortened V by 2 bases and J by 0 bases, and 7 bases separated the two germline ends. Germline-derived CDR1 and CDR2 are LGHNA and YSLEER. CDR3 sequence (DNA): TGCGCCAGCAGCCAATGGAGCGCGAACACCGGGGAGCTGTTTTTT. Encoded protein: CASSQWSANTGELFF.

The CDR3: CSASPSPGLGYTF. The CDR3 DNA follows: TGCAGTGCTAGTCCCAGCCCCGGGCTTGGCTACACCTTC. This sequence joins TRBV20-1 and TRBJ1-2, with no clear D. The CDR3 contains 13 residues. Trimming left V 3 bases short and J 7 bases short, with 15 bases between. Germline CDR1 DFQATT, CDR2 SNEGSKA (reference sequence).

The chain carries TRBV3-1 (or the pseudogene TRBV3-2) and TRBJ2-1; no definite D call. The CDR3 runs 14 residues. The germline V gene has CDR1 LGHDT and CDR2 YNNKEL (reference sequence). The ends were cut back, 4 bases at V and 4 bases at J, with 11 bases in the middle. The CDR3 bases are TGTGCCAGCAGCCTTTCCGGGTTTTACAATGAGCAGTTCTTC. This codes for CASSLSGFYNEQFF.

The chain carries TRBV27 and TRBJ2-7; 12 bases align to TRBD2. The CDR3 spans 15 residues. J gave up 4 bases and V 2 bases, and 3 bases lay outside the gene matches. Germline V gene sequence: CDR1 MNHEY, CDR2 SMNVEV (reference sequence). CDR3: CASSLRLAGVYEQYF. The CDR3 region has the DNA TGTGCCAGCAGTTTACGACTAGCGGGAGTTTACGAGCAGTACTTC.

The chain is built from TRBV29-1 and TRBJ1-2; weak D call: TRBD1 (6 bases). The CDR3 loop spans 14 amino acids. Germline V lookup: CDR1 SQVTM, CDR2 ANQGSEA. Trimming removed 8 bases from V and 0 bases from J, with 16 bases in between. CDR3 nucleotide sequence: TGCAGCACCCGACTGGGGGCGGCTAACTATGGCTACACCTTC. Residues: CSTRLGAANYGYTF.

The chain has TRBV5-1 and TRBJ2-3; D not certain. This CDR3 has 14 amino acids. V was pared by 1 base and J by 1 base, with 7 bases between. The germline V gene has CDR1 SGHRS and CDR2 YFSETQ. This CDR3 is CASSLQAGTDTQYF. The CDR3 DNA reads as TGCGCCAGCAGCTTGCAAGCAGGCACAGATACGCAGTATTTT.

The chain has TRBV3-1 (or the pseudogene TRBV3-2) and TRBJ1-4; 9 positions match TRBD1. The CDR3 loop spans 15 amino acids. V lost 4 bases, J lost 10 bases, and 10 bases stayed unmatched. The germline CDR1 and CDR2 sequences are LGHDT and YNNKEL (reference sequence). The CDR3 DNA reads as TGTGCCAGCAGCCCGCGCCGGGACAGGGACCCAAAACTGTTTTTT. Translated: CASSPRRDRDPKLFF.